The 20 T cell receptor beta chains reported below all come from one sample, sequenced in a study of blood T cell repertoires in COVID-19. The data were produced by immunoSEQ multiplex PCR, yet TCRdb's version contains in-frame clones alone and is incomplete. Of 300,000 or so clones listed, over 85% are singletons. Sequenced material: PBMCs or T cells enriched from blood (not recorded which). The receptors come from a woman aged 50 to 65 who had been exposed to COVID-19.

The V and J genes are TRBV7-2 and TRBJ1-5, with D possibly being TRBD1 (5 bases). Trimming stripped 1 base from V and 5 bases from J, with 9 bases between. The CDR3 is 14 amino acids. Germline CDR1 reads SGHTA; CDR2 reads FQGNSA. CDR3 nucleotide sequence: TGTGCCAGCAGCTTAGGACAGAGATATCAGCCCCAGCATTTT. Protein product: CASSLGQRYQPQHF. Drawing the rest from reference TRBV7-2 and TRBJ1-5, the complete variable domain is GAGVSQSPSNKVTEKGKDVELRCDPISGHTALYWYRQSLGQGLEFLIYFQGNSAPDKSGLPSDRFSAERTGGSVSTLTIQRTQQEDSAVYLCASSLGQRYQPQHFGDGTRLSIL.

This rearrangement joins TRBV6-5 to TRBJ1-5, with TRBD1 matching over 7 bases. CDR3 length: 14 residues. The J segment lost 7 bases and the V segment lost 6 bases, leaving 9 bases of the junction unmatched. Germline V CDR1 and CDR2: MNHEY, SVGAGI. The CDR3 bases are TGTGCCAGCAGCCCGACAGGGTATGACCAGCCCCAGCATTTT. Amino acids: CASSPTGYDQPQHF.

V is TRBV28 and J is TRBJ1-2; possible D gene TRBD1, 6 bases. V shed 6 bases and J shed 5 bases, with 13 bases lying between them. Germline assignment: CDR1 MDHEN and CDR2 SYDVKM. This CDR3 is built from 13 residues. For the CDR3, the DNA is TGTGCCAGCAGGATGATTACAGGGTATGGCTACACCTTC. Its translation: CASRMITGYGYTF.

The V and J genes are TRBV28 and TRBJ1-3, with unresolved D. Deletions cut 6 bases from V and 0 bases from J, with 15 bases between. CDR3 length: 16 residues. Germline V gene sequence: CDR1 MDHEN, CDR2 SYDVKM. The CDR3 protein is CASRAGGSISGNTIYF. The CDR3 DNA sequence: TGTGCCAGCAGGGCTGGAGGCAGCATCTCTGGAAACACCATATATTTT.

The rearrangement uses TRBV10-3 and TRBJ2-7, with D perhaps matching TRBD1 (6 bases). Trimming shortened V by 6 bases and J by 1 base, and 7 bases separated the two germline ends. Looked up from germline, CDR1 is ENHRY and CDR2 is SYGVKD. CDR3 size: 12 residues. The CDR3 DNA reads TGTGCCATCAGGACAGGATCCTACGAGCAGTACTTC. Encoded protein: CAIRTGSYEQYF.

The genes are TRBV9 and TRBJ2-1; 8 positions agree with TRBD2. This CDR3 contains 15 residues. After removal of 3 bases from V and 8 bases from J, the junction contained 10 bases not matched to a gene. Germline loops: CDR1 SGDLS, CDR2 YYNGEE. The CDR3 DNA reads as TGTGCCAGCAGCGAGTCTGTAGCGGGGAATTATGAGCAGTTCTTC. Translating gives CASSESVAGNYEQFF.

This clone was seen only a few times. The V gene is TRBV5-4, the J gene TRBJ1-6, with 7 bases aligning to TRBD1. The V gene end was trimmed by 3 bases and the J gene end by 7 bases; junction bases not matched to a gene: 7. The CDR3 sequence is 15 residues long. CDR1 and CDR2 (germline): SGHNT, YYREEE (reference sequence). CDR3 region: CASSYSTGKNSPLHF. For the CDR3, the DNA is TGTGCCAGCAGCTACTCGACAGGGAAGAATTCACCCCTCCACTTT.

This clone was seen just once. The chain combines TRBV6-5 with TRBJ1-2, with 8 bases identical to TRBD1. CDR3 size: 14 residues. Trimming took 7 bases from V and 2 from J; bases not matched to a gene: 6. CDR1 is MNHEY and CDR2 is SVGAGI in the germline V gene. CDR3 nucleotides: TGTGCCAGCAAGAGGGACAGGTTAAACTATGGCTACACCTTC. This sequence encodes CASKRDRLNYGYTF.

DNA of the CDR3: TGCGCCAGCAGCGTACAGGGCGTGGAGGGCTACACCTTC. Its translation: CASSVQGVEGYTF. The rearrangement joins TRBV5-1 to TRBJ1-2; D perhaps matches TRBD1 (6 bases). The CDR3 is made up of 13 amino acids. V gave up 4 bases and J gave up 8 bases, with 15 bases separating them. Germline V gives CDR1 SGHRS, CDR2 YFSETQ.

The CDR3 sequence: CASSVVGTGIYGYTF. As DNA, the CDR3 is TGTGCCAGCAGCGTAGTCGGGACAGGGATCTATGGCTACACCTTC. This rearrangement joins TRBV9 to TRBJ1-2, with TRBD1 matching 9 bases. CDR3 length: 15 amino acids. V shed 0 bases and J 4 bases; nucleotides not matched to a gene: 4. Germline V CDR1 and CDR2: SGDLS, YYNGEE.

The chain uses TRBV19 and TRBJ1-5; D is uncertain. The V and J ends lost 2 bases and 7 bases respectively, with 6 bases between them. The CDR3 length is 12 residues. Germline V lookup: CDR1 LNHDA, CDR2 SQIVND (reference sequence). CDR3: CASSITRQPQHF. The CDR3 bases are TGTGCCAGTAGTATAACGAGGCAGCCCCAGCATTTT.

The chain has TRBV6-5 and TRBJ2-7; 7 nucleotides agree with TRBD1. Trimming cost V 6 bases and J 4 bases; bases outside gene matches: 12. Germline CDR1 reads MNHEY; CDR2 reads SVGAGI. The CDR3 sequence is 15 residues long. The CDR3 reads CASSLGGFSSYEQYF. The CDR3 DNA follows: TGTGCCAGCAGCTTAGGGGGCTTCTCCTCTTACGAGCAGTACTTC.

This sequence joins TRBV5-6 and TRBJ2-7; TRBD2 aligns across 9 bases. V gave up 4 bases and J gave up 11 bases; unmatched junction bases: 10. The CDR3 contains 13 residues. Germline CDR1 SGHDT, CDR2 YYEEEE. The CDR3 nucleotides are TGTGCCAGCAGCATTACCGGGACTAGCTACGAGTACTTC. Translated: CASSITGTSYEYF.

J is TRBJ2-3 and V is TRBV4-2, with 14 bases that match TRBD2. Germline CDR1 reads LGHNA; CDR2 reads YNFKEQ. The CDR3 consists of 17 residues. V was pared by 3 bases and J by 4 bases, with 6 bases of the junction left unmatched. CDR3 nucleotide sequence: TGTGCCAGCAGCCAGACGGGACTAGCGGGGGCGGCAGATACGCAGTATTTT. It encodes CASSQTGLAGAADTQYF.

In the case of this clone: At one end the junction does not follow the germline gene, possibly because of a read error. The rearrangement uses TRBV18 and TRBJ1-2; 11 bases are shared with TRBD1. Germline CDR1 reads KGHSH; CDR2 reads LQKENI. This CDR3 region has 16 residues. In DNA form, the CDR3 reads TGTGCCAGCTCACCTAGAACGGGACAGGGGGAAGAGTATGTCTCCTTC. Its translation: CASSPRTGQGEEYVSF.

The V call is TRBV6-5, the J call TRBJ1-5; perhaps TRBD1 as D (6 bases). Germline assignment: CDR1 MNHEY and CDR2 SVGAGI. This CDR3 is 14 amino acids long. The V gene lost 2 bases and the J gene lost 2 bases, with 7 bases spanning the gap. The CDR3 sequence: CASSYAGGNQPQHF. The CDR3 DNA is TGTGCCAGCAGTTACGCAGGGGGCAATCAGCCCCAGCATTTT.

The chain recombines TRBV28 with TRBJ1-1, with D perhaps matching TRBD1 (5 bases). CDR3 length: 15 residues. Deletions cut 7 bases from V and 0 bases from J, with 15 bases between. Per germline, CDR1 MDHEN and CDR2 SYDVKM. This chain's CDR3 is CASTTRGGLNTEAFF. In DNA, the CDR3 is TGTGCCAGCACCACAAGGGGCGGCCTGAACACTGAAGCTTTCTTT. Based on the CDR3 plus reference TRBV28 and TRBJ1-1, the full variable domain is DVKVTQSSRYLVKRTGEKVFLECVQDMDHENMFWYRQDPGLGLRLIYFSYDVKMKEKGDIPEGYSVSREKKERFSLILESASTNQTSMYLCASTTRGGLNTEAFFGQGTRLTVV.

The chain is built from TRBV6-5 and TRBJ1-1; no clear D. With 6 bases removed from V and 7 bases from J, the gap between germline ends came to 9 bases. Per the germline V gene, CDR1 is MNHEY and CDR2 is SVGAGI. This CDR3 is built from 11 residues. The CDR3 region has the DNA TGTGCCAGCAGCCGGGTCCATGAAGCTTTCTTT. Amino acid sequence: CASSRVHEAFF.

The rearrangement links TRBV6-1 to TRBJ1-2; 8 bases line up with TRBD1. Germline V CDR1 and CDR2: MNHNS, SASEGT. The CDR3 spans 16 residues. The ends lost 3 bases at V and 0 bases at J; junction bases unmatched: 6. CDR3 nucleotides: TGTGCCAGCAGTGATGGCAGGGGGCCTACTAACTATGGCTACACCTTC. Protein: CASSDGRGPTNYGYTF.

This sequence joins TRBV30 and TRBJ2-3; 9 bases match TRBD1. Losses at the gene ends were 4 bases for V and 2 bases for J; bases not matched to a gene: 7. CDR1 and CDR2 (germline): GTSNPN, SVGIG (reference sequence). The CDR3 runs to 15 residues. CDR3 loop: CAWTSGQGHTDTQYF. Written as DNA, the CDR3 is TGTGCCTGGACATCGGGACAGGGACACACAGATACGCAGTATTTT.